Shown below are 9 T cell receptor beta chains from a single sample sequenced in a study of shared clonotypes between healthy human individuals. The protocol was immunoSEQ multiplex PCR, while the TCRdb copy is restricted to in-frame clones and leaves out a portion. The sample lists about 2,500,000 clones, roughly nine tenths seen once, with roughly 0.13% in the top ten. Sequenced sample: naive CD4+ T cells sorted from blood. Subset described: CD45RA+ positively selected. The receptor set was obtained from a man aged 18-30 years in good health.

V and J are TRBV7-2 and TRBJ2-7; 10 positions agree with TRBD1. This CDR3 is 15 amino acids long. The V and J ends lost 7 bases and 2 bases, in that order; junction bases with no gene match: 8. Germline values: CDR1 SGHTA, CDR2 FQGNSA. The CDR3 sequence: CASKEGDRGTYEQYF. CDR3 bases: TGTGCCAGCAAAGAGGGGGACAGGGGTACCTACGAGCAGTACTTC.

The V call is TRBV6-1, the J call TRBJ1-2; 7 positions agree with TRBD1. Germline CDR1 and CDR2: MNHNS and SASEGT. The CDR3 totals 14 residues. The junction had 9 bases not matched to a gene; V was cut back by 6 bases and J by 5 bases. CDR3 residues: CASRIYDRDYGYTF. The DNA for the CDR3 is TGTGCCAGCAGGATATACGACAGGGATTATGGCTACACCTTC.

The rearrangement joins TRBV7-2 to TRBJ2-7, with D unclear. V was trimmed by 0 bases and J by 1 base, leaving 10 bases between them. Per germline, CDR1 SGHTA and CDR2 FQGNSA. The CDR3 is made up of 15 amino acids. The CDR3 protein is CASSLAGKRSYEQYF. CDR3 nucleotides: TGTGCCAGCAGCTTAGCAGGGAAGAGGTCCTACGAGCAGTACTTC.

This sequence joins TRBV18 and TRBJ1-2; 10 bases are shared with TRBD1. The J segment lost 6 bases and the V segment lost 1 base, leaving 2 bases of the junction unmatched. The CDR3 sequence is 14 residues long. Germline lookup yields CDR1 KGHSH and CDR2 LQKENI. Written as DNA, the CDR3 is TGTGCCAGCTCACCACGTGGGACAGGGGATGGCTACACCTTC. It is translated as CASSPRGTGDGYTF. Filled out from reference TRBV18 and TRBJ1-2, the complete variable domain reads NAGVMQNPRHLVRRRGQEARLRCSPMKGHSHVYWYRQLPEEGLKFMVYLQKENIIDESGMPKERFSAEFPKEGPSILRIQQVVRGDSAAYFCASSPRGTGDGYTFGSGTRLTVV.

The chain uses TRBV5-1 and TRBJ1-2; 9 bases map to TRBD1. Germline V gives CDR1 SGHRS, CDR2 YFSETQ. This CDR3 contains 16 residues. The ends lost 7 bases at V and 7 bases at J; junction bases unmatched: 17. CDR3 sequence (DNA): TGCGCCAGCTGTAAAACACCGGGACAGGGAAGGGGTGGCTACACCTTC. It encodes CASCKTPGQGRGGYTF.

This rearrangement joins TRBV21-1 to TRBJ1-5; TRBD1 reflects the table's D call only, with no check against the DNA. TRBV21-1 is labeled a pseudogene. The length of the CDR3 is 18 residues. CDR3 sequence: CASSPPGQGDHSNQPQHF. CDR3 DNA sequence: TGTGCCAGCAGCCCGCCGGGACAGGGGGACCATAGCAATCAGCCCCAGCATTTT.

Notes on this clone: Other DNA variants within this sample encode the same CDR3. The CDR3 DNA reads TGTGCCAGCAGCCCGGGACAGACGAGCACAGATACGCAGTATTTT. Protein: CASSPGQTSTDTQYF. The V and J genes are TRBV7-9 and TRBJ2-3; 7 bases are shared with TRBD1. CDR3 size: 15 residues. Germline V gene lookup returns CDR1 SEHNR and CDR2 FQNEAQ (reference sequence). V gave up 5 bases and J gave up 0 bases; unmatched junction bases: 5.

A single count supports this clone. The CDR3 here is CASSSWFSRGTGEGEQYF. The CDR3 bases are TGTGCCAGCAGTTCATGGTTTTCTAGGGGGACAGGGGAGGGCGAGCAGTACTTC. The chain joins TRBV28 to TRBJ2-7; 10 nucleotides line up with TRBD1. This CDR3 has 18 residues. CDR1 is MDHEN, CDR2 SYDVKM, per germline. The V segment lost 4 bases and the J segment 6 bases; nucleotides outside the gene matches: 18.

Points on this clone: This specimen includes other DNA sequences encoding the same CDR3. The chain recombines TRBV5-1 with TRBJ2-5; perhaps D is TRBD1 or TRBD2 (6 bases each). The CDR3 consists of 14 residues. V dropped 1 base and J dropped 5 bases, with 12 bases sitting between them. The V gene's germline CDR1 is SGHRS and CDR2 YFSETQ. The CDR3 loop reads CASSLRGLGETQYF. The CDR3 nucleotides are TGCGCCAGCAGCTTGCGGGGGCTTGGGGAGACCCAGTACTTC.